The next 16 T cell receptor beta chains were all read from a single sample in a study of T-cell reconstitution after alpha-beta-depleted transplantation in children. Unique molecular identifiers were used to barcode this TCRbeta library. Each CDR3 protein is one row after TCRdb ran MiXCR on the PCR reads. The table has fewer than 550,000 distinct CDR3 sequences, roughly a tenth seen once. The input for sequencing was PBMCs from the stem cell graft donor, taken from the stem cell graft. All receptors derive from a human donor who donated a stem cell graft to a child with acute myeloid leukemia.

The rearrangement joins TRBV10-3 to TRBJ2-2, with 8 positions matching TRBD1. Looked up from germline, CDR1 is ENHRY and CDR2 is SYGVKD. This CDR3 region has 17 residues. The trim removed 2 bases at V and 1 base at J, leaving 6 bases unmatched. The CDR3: CAISEEAGTGNTGELFF. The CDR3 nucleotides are TGTGCCATCAGTGAGGAGGCCGGGACAGGGAACACCGGGGAGCTGTTTTTT.

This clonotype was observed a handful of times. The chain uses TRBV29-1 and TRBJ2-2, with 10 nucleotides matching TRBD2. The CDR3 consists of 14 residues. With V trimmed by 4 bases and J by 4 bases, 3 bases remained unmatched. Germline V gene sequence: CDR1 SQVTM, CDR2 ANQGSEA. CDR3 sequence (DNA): TGCAGCGTTGCGACTAGCGGGCCCACCGGGGAGCTGTTTTTT. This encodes CSVATSGPTGELFF.

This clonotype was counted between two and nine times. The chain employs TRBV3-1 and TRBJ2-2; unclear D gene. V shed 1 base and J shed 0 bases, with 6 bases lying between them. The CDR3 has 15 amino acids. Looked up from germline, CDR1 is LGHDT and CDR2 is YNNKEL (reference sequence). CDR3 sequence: CASSQGDTNTGELFF. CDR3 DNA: TGTGCCAGCAGCCAAGGGGATACGAACACCGGGGAGCTGTTTTTT.

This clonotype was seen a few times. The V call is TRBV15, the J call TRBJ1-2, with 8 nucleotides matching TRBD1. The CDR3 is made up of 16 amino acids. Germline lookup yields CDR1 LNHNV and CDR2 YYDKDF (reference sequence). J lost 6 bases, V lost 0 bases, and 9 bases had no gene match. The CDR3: CATSRDLLRTGNGYTF. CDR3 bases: TGTGCCACCAGCAGAGATCTGCTACGGACAGGGAATGGCTACACCTTC.

The CDR3 reads CASSHAAREGNEQFF. The CDR3 nucleotides read TGCGCCAGCAGCCATGCAGCCAGGGAGGGGAATGAGCAGTTCTTC. This chain connects TRBV4-1 to TRBJ2-1; 7 positions agree with TRBD2. CDR3 length: 15 residues. The V gene end was trimmed by 3 bases and the J gene end by 7 bases; junction bases not matched to a gene: 9. Germline V gene data show CDR1 as MGHRA and CDR2 as YSYEKL.

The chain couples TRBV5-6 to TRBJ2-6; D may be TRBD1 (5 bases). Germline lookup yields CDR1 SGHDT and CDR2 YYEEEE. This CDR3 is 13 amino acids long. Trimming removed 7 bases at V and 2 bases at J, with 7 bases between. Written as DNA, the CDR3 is TGTGCCAGCCAGGGTGCTGGGGCCAACGTCCTGACTTTC. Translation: CASQGAGANVLTF.

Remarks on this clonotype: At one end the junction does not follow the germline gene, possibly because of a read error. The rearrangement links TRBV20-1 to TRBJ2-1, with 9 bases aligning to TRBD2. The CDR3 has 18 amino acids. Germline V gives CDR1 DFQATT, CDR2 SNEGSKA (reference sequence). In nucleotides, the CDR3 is TGCTGTGCTAGAGCCTCGTTCCTGAGCGGGGGGACCCTCGGGGAGCAGTTCTTC. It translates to CCARASFLSGGTLGEQFF.

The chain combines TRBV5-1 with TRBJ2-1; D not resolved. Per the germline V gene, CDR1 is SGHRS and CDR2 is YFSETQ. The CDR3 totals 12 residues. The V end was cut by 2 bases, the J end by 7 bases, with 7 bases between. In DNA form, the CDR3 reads TGCGCCAGCAGCTTTAGCCCGAATGAGCAGTTCTTC. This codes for CASSFSPNEQFF.

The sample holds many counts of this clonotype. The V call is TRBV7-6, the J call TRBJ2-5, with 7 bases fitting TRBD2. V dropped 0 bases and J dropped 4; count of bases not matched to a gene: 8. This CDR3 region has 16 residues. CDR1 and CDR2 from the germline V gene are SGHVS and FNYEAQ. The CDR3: CASSLAQGGNGETQYF. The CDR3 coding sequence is TGTGCCAGCAGCTTAGCGCAGGGAGGGAATGGAGAGACCCAGTACTTC.

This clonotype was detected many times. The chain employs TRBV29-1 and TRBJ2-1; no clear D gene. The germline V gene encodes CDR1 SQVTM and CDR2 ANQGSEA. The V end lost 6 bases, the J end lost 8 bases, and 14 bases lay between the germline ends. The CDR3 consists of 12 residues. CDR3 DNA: TGCAGCGTGGATTTGGGTCTGGATGAGCAGTTCTTC. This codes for CSVDLGLDEQFF.

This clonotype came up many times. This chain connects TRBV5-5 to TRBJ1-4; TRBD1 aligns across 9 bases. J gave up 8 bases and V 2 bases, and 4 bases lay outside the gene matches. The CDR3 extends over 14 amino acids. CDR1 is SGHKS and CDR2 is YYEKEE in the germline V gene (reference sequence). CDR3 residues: CASSFGTGTEKLFF. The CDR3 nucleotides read TGTGCCAGCAGCTTCGGGACAGGGACCGAAAAACTGTTTTTT.

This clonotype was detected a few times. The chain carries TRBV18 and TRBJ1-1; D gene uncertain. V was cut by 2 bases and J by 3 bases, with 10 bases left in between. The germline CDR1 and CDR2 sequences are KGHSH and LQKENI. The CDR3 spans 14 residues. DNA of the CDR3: TGTGCCAGCTCACCAGTTGGGTCTTACACTGAAGCTTTCTTT. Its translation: CASSPVGSYTEAFF.

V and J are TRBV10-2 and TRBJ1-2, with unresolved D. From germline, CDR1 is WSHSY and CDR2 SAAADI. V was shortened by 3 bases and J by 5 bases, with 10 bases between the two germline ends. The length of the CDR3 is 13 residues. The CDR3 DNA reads TGCGCCAGCAGTGATCCAACAGAGTATGGCTACACCTTC. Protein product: CASSDPTEYGYTF.

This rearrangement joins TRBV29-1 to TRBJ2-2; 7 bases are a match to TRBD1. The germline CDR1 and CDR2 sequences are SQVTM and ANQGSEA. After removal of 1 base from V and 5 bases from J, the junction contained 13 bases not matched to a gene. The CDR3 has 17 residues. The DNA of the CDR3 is TGCAGCGTTGAAGGTTGGACAGGCCCCTCGGGGACCGGGGAGCTGTTTTTT. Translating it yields CSVEGWTGPSGTGELFF.

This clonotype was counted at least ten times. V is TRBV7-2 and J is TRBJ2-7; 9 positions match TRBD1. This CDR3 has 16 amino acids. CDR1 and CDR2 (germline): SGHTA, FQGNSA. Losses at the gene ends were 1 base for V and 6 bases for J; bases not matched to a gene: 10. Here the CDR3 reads CASSLVPGTGSSEQYF. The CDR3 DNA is TGTGCCAGCAGCTTAGTACCCGGGACAGGGAGCTCCGAGCAGTACTTC. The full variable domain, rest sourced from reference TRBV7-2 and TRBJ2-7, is GAGVSQSPSNKVTEKGKDVELRCDPISGHTALYWYRQSLGQGLEFLIYFQGNSAPDKSGLPSDRFSAERTGGSVSTLTIQRTQQEDSAVYLCASSLVPGTGSSEQYFGPGTRLTVT.

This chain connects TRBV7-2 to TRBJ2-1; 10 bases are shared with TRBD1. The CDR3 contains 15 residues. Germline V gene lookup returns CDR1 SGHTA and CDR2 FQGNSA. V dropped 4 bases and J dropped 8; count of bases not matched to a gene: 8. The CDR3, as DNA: TGTGCCAGCAGCTCCCGGACAGGGGGGGTTGATGAGCAGTTCTTC. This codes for CASSSRTGGVDEQFF. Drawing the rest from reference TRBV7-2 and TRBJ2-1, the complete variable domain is GAGVSQSPSNKVTEKGKDVELRCDPISGHTALYWYRQSLGQGLEFLIYFQGNSAPDKSGLPSDRFSAERTGGSVSTLTIQRTQQEDSAVYLCASSSRTGGVDEQFFGPGTRLTVL.